Below, 27 T cell receptor beta chains from the same sample are listed, as sequenced in a study of cytomegalovirus exposure and HLA in healthy donors. The PCR was carried out with 60 Vbeta primers and 13 Jbeta primers. TCRdb's table, derived via immunoSEQ multiplex PCR, lists solely in-frame clones and lacks some. The table records 160,000 or so clones, about 80% of them present only once. Sequencing was done on a sample of PBMCs. These receptors were taken from a man aged 40-49 years in good health and CMV-seronegative.

The chain has TRBV5-1 and TRBJ2-3, with TRBD2 identical over 8 bases. The J segment lost 6 bases and the V segment lost 3 bases, leaving 9 bases of the junction unmatched. CDR3 length: 15 residues. Germline assignment: CDR1 SGHRS and CDR2 YFSETQ. CDR3 region: CASSSGTSQTDTQYF. The CDR3 DNA reads TGCGCCAGCAGCTCCGGGACTAGTCAAACCGATACGCAGTATTTT.

This clone is a singleton in its sample. The rearrangement links TRBV7-9 to TRBJ2-5, with TRBD2 matching 11 bases. CDR1 and CDR2 (germline): SEHNR, FQNEAQ (reference sequence). Trimming at V came to 2 bases and at J to 1 base, leaving 3 bases not matched to a gene. The length of the CDR3 is 16 residues. CDR3 sequence (DNA): TGTGCCAGCAGCTTAAGACTAGCGGGGATCCAAGAGACCCAGTACTTC. As protein: CASSLRLAGIQETQYF.

This rearrangement joins TRBV6-5 to TRBJ1-1, with 8 bases identical to TRBD1. V shed 0 bases and J 4 bases; nucleotides not matched to a gene: 4. The CDR3 loop spans 15 amino acids. CDR1 and CDR2 (germline): MNHEY, SVGAGI. CDR3 loop: CASSYSNRGVTEAFF. The CDR3 DNA is TGTGCCAGCAGTTACTCGAACAGGGGGGTCACTGAAGCTTTCTTT.

This clone showed up just once. The V gene is TRBV6-1, the J gene TRBJ2-3; the match to TRBD2 covers 9 bases. V was pared by 8 bases and J by 3 bases, with 6 bases of the junction left unmatched. This CDR3 is built from 14 residues. The germline V gene has CDR1 MNHNS and CDR2 SASEGT. The CDR3 sequence: CASCVSGSTDTQYF. CDR3 nucleotide sequence: TGTGCCAGCTGTGTTAGCGGGAGTACAGATACGCAGTATTTT.

Turning to this clone: Other nucleotide sequences from this sample produce the same CDR3. V usage is TRBV7-9 and J usage is TRBJ2-1; 8 bases fit TRBD2. V lost 4 bases to trimming and J lost 0 bases; unmatched junction nucleotides: 8. CDR3 size: 17 residues. In germline, CDR1 is SEHNR, CDR2 FQNEAQ (reference sequence). This chain's CDR3 is CASSWNSGASSYNEQFF. The CDR3 bases are TGTGCCAGCAGCTGGAATAGCGGGGCAAGCTCCTACAATGAGCAGTTCTTC.

This rearrangement joins TRBV2 to TRBJ2-3; 7 bases line up with TRBD1. The J segment lost 3 bases and the V segment lost 4 bases, leaving 4 bases of the junction unmatched. The CDR3 is made up of 14 amino acids. Germline CDR1 is SNHLY and CDR2 is FYNNEI. CDR3 amino acids: CASSGDRVTDTQYF. The CDR3 DNA sequence: TGTGCCAGCAGTGGAGACAGGGTAACAGATACGCAGTATTTT.

The chain uses TRBV5-1 and TRBJ1-1; 7 bases are shared with TRBD1. V shed 3 bases, J shed 0 bases, and the junction held 11 bases outside the gene matches. Germline V gives CDR1 SGHRS, CDR2 YFSETQ. This CDR3 spans 17 amino acids. The CDR3 DNA is TGCGCCAGCAGCTACCGATCAGGGGGTATGATGAACACTGAAGCTTTCTTT. This sequence encodes CASSYRSGGMMNTEAFF.

The chain employs TRBV10-3 and TRBJ1-2; D perhaps matches TRBD1 (5 bases). This CDR3 has 14 amino acids. Trimming shortened V by 7 bases and J by 9 bases, and 21 bases separated the two germline ends. Germline loops: CDR1 ENHRY, CDR2 SYGVKD. DNA of the CDR3: TGTGCCATCAAAGCAGACAGAGTACCCTCTAGCTACACCTTC. It codes for CAIKADRVPSSYTF.

J is TRBJ1-5 and V is TRBV15; TRBD1 aligns across 9 bases. Losses at the gene ends were 5 bases for V and 4 bases for J; bases not matched to a gene: 3. CDR1 is LNHNV, CDR2 YYDKDF, per germline (reference sequence). CDR3 length equals 14 residues. This chain's CDR3 is CATSRDRANQPQHF. The CDR3 coding sequence is TGTGCCACCAGCCGGGACAGGGCTAATCAGCCCCAGCATTTT. The full variable domain, in which reference TRBV15 and TRBJ1-5 provide the parts outside the CDR3, is DAMVIQNPRYQVTQFGKPVTLSCSQTLNHNVMYWYQQKSSQAPKLLFHYYDKDFNNEADTPDNFQSRRPNTSFCFLDIRSPGLGDTAMYLCATSRDRANQPQHFGDGTRLSIL.

The CDR3, as DNA: TGTGCCAGCTGGGACAGAACCTACGAGCAGTACGTC. As protein: CASWDRTYEQYV. V and J are TRBV2 and TRBJ2-7; 7 positions match TRBD1. In germline, CDR1 is SNHLY, CDR2 FYNNEI. After removal of 8 bases from V and 2 bases from J, the junction contained 3 bases not matched to a gene. There are 12 residues in the CDR3.

Worth noting for this clone: One end of the junction does not line up with germline, which may come from a read error. This chain links TRBV20-1 with TRBJ2-7; 9 nucleotides match TRBD2. The CDR3 extends over 9 amino acids. CDR1 and CDR2 from the germline V gene are DFQATT and SNEGSKA (reference sequence). The CDR3 is CSAIAGDLF. The CDR3 coding sequence is TGCAGTGCTATAGCGGGGGACCTTTTC.

V and J are TRBV4-1 and TRBJ2-3; 7 nucleotides match TRBD2. There are 19 residues in the CDR3. The ends lost 5 bases at V and 10 bases at J; junction bases unmatched: 27. CDR1 MGHRA and CDR2 YSYEKL come from the germline V gene. The CDR3 here is CASSSRDPLAGRARRAQYF. Here the CDR3 DNA reads TGCGCCAGCAGCTCCCGGGACCCCTTAGCGGGCCGGGCCAGGAGGGCGCAGTATTTT.

This clone was seen a single time. This chain connects TRBV6-1 to TRBJ2-7; TRBD2 is a possible D gene (5 bases). CDR1 and CDR2 from the germline V gene are MNHNS and SASEGT. The CDR3 loop spans 14 amino acids. V was clipped by 7 bases and J by 3 bases, with 16 bases between them. The CDR3 reads CASTPELEGYEQYF. CDR3 in DNA: TGTGCCAGCACCCCTGAACTAGAAGGCTACGAGCAGTACTTC.

The table lists this clone with a count of one. V gene TRBV29-1 combines with J gene TRBJ1-2, with 9 bases that match TRBD1. J was trimmed by 3 bases and V by 7 bases; bases with no gene match: 0. CDR1 and CDR2 from the germline V gene are SQVTM and ANQGSEA. The CDR3 contains 11 residues. CDR3 loop: CSGQGDYGYTF. In DNA form, the CDR3 reads TGCAGCGGACAGGGGGACTATGGCTACACCTTC.

This chain connects TRBV6-5 to TRBJ1-1; 8 bases are a match to TRBD1. The V and J ends lost 6 bases and 0 bases, in that order; junction bases with no gene match: 3. Germline V gene data show CDR1 as MNHEY and CDR2 as SVGAGI. The CDR3 is made up of 14 amino acids. The CDR3 region has the DNA TGTGCCAGCAGGGAGGGACAGGTGAACACTGAAGCTTTCTTT. It encodes CASREGQVNTEAFF.

The chain employs TRBV18 and TRBJ1-5; perhaps TRBD1 as D (6 bases). Germline loops: CDR1 KGHSH, CDR2 LQKENI. There are 13 residues in the CDR3. Between the trimmed V and J ends, which lost 3 bases and 6 bases, there was a span of 9 bases. This chain's CDR3 is CASSPDRLQPQHF. CDR3 coding DNA: TGTGCCAGCTCACCTGACAGGCTTCAGCCCCAGCATTTT.

The V gene is TRBV7-8, the J gene TRBJ1-1, with 7 bases aligning to TRBD1. The CDR3 extends over 16 amino acids. Germline V gene lookup returns CDR1 SGHVS and CDR2 FQNEAQ. V lost 1 base to trimming and J lost 4 bases; unmatched junction nucleotides: 9. Written as DNA, the CDR3 is TGTGCCAGCAGCTTAGATGACAGGGCGGCAGGCACTGAAGCTTTCTTT. This encodes CASSLDDRAAGTEAFF.

The rearrangement joins TRBV11-2 to TRBJ2-2; D is undetermined. The germline V gene encodes CDR1 SGHAT and CDR2 FQNNGV. The CDR3 runs to 13 residues. V dropped 1 base and J dropped 5 bases, with 5 bases sitting between them. The CDR3 is CASSLALTGELFF. The CDR3 region has the DNA TGTGCCAGCAGCTTAGCGTTGACCGGGGAGCTGTTTTTT.

This CDR3 reads CASSLGTYNEQFF. CDR3 coding DNA: TGTGCCAGTAGTCTCGGGACCTACAATGAGCAGTTCTTC. The chain uses TRBV19 and TRBJ2-1; perhaps TRBD2 as D (5 bases). CDR3 length equals 13 residues. The V end lost 5 bases, the J end lost 2 bases, and 7 bases lay between the germline ends. From germline, CDR1 is LNHDA and CDR2 SQIVND (reference sequence).

The chain links TRBV5-6 to TRBJ2-5, with TRBD1 matching over 12 bases. The V and J ends lost 5 bases and 4 bases, in that order; junction bases with no gene match: 9. CDR3 size: 16 residues. Germline V gene sequence: CDR1 SGHDT, CDR2 YYEEEE. The CDR3 region is CASRTPGQGARETQYF. In nucleotides, the CDR3 is TGTGCCAGCAGAACTCCGGGACAGGGGGCGAGAGAGACCCAGTACTTC.

This sequence joins TRBV19 and TRBJ1-1; 7 positions agree with TRBD1. The germline CDR1 and CDR2 sequences are LNHDA and SQIVND (reference sequence). This CDR3 comprises 19 residues. The trim removed 5 bases at V and 0 bases at J, leaving 18 bases unmatched. The CDR3 DNA is TGTGCCAGTAGTGCCCCGGGGCCGGGACAGAGGGTGATGAACACTGAAGCTTTCTTT. Translating gives CASSAPGPGQRVMNTEAFF.

This sequence joins TRBV27 and TRBJ1-5, with D uncertain. CDR1 and CDR2 from the germline V gene are MNHEY and SMNVEV (reference sequence). This CDR3 is built from 14 residues. Trimming left V 5 bases short and J 1 base short, with 9 bases between. CDR3 nucleotides: TGTGCCAGCAGTAGAGGGATGAGCAATCAGCCCCAGCATTTT. Translation gives CASSRGMSNQPQHF.

V usage is TRBV18 and J usage is TRBJ2-7; D remains ambiguous. The CDR3 has 14 residues. With 2 bases removed from V and 5 bases from J, the gap between germline ends came to 13 bases. CDR1 KGHSH and CDR2 LQKENI come from the germline V gene. DNA of the CDR3: TGTGCCAGCTCACCATGGAGTGGCAAGGACGAGCAGTACTTC. This sequence encodes CASSPWSGKDEQYF.

This chain connects TRBV5-1 to TRBJ1-5; 11 nucleotides match TRBD1. The CDR3 totals 14 residues. V shed 4 bases and J 5 bases; nucleotides not matched to a gene: 2. CDR1 and CDR2 (germline): SGHRS, YFSETQ. The CDR3 DNA reads as TGCGCCAGCAGCCCGGGACAGGGGGATCAGCCCCAGCATTTT. Its translation: CASSPGQGDQPQHF.

In this sample, this clone turned up once. The CDR3 sequence is CASSGGGQGYEQYF. CDR3 nucleotides: TGTGCCAGCAGCGGGGGAGGACAGGGCTACGAGCAGTACTTC. The chain links TRBV9 to TRBJ2-7, with 8 bases aligning to TRBD1. The ends lost 3 bases at V and 3 bases at J; junction bases unmatched: 5. In germline, CDR1 is SGDLS, CDR2 YYNGEE. The CDR3 runs to 14 residues.

V is TRBV29-1 and J is TRBJ2-2; TRBD1 aligns across 7 bases. The V gene end was trimmed by 6 bases and the J gene end by 1 base; junction bases not matched to a gene: 8. CDR3 length: 15 amino acids. From germline, CDR1 is SQVTM and CDR2 ANQGSEA. For the CDR3, the DNA is TGCAGCGTAGCAGCCGGGACAGAGAACACCGGGGAGCTGTTTTTT. As protein: CSVAAGTENTGELFF.

The CDR3: CASSLFPGLAGVGATDTQYF. CDR3 sequence (DNA): TGCGCCAGCAGCTTATTTCCGGGACTAGCGGGCGTAGGCGCCACAGATACGCAGTATTTT. This rearrangement joins TRBV5-1 to TRBJ2-3, with 12 bases aligning to TRBD2. The V gene's germline CDR1 is SGHRS and CDR2 YFSETQ. Trimming at V came to 2 bases and at J to 2 bases, leaving 15 bases not matched to a gene. The CDR3 is made up of 20 amino acids.